These 25 T cell receptor beta chains share one sample of origin, sequenced in a study. TCRdb processed the RT-PCR reads anew with MiXCR; each CDR3 protein has one entry. Of approximately 720,000 distinct CDR3 sequences in the sample, over 12% are singletons; the top ten hold roughly 4%. The sequencing sample was made of memory CD4+ T cells from blood. Receptors were obtained from a female donor in good health, serving as a healthy control.

This clonotype was detected ten times or more. The chain couples TRBV5-1 to TRBJ1-6; no clear D gene. Germline V lookup: CDR1 SGHRS, CDR2 YFSETQ. Trimming took off 4 bases at V and 7 bases at J, with 15 bases between the two ends. The CDR3 runs 15 residues. In nucleotides, the CDR3 is TGCGCCAGCAGCCCAAGTGGCACTATCAATTCACCCCTCCACTTT. Translated, it gives CASSPSGTINSPLHF.

V usage is TRBV9 and J usage is TRBJ2-3; D is unresolved. The V and J ends lost 0 bases and 0 bases respectively, with 8 bases between them. This CDR3 spans 15 amino acids. CDR1 SGDLS and CDR2 YYNGEE come from the germline V gene. The DNA for the CDR3 is TGTGCCAGCAGCGTAGCCGGGCCTAGCACAGATACGCAGTATTTT. Protein sequence: CASSVAGPSTDTQYF. Full variable domain (remainder filled in from reference TRBV9 and TRBJ2-3): DSGVTQTPKHLITATGQRVTLRCSPRSGDLSVYWYQQSLDQGLQFLIQYYNGEERAKGNILERFSAQQFPDLHSELNLSSLELGDSALYFCASSVAGPSTDTQYFGPGTRLTVL.

The J gene is TRBJ1-1, the V gene TRBV27; D might be TRBD1 (5 bases). V was pared by 0 bases and J by 4 bases, with 9 bases between. The CDR3 is 14 amino acids. Germline values: CDR1 MNHEY, CDR2 SMNVEV (reference sequence). The CDR3 sequence is CASSLSGLSTEAFF. In DNA, the CDR3 is TGTGCCAGCAGTTTATCGGGACTTAGCACTGAAGCTTTCTTT.

This clonotype was found many times. The V call is TRBV20-1, the J call TRBJ2-3; TRBD1 agrees at 10 bases. Germline trimming cut 6 bases from V and 6 bases from J; bases unmatched to any gene: 9. CDR1 and CDR2 (germline): DFQATT, SNEGSKA (reference sequence). The length of the CDR3 is 14 residues. The CDR3 protein is CSATTGGVIDTQYF. As DNA, the CDR3 is TGCAGTGCGACGACAGGGGGCGTGATTGATACGCAGTATTTT.

This clonotype was observed a few times. The chain carries TRBV6-2 or TRBV6-3 and TRBJ2-5; D is uncertain. Germline CDR1 reads MNHEY; CDR2 reads SVGEGT. This CDR3 is built from 13 residues. V lost 4 bases to trimming and J lost 2 bases, with 8 bases between them. The CDR3 sequence: CASSFGDQETQYF. The DNA for the CDR3 is TGTGCCAGCAGTTTTGGAGATCAAGAGACCCAGTACTTC.

Only a few counts were recorded for this clonotype. The chain joins TRBV7-7 to TRBJ2-3, with 9 bases that match TRBD1. The CDR3 consists of 16 residues. V was pared by 9 bases and J by 1 base, with 11 bases of the junction left unmatched. Germline V gene lookup returns CDR1 SSHAT and CDR2 FNYEAQ (reference sequence). The CDR3 DNA is TGTGCCAGGGGACAGGGTAGCCTCGGGCGCACAGATACGCAGTATTTT. This codes for CARGQGSLGRTDTQYF.

This clonotype was recorded many times. The chain couples TRBV11-2 to TRBJ2-1; TRBD2 might be the D (6 bases). Per the germline V gene, CDR1 is SGHAT and CDR2 is FQNNGV. The V end lost 5 bases, the J end lost 8 bases, and 19 bases lay between the germline ends. This CDR3 is built from 15 residues. The CDR3 sequence: CASSPSSVISHEQFF. The CDR3 nucleotides read TGTGCCAGCAGCCCCTCTAGCGTCATTTCCCATGAGCAGTTCTTC.

This clonotype was observed many times. The CDR3 nucleotides are TGCGCCAGCAGCGGACAGGACTCCGTTCGCGAGACCCAGTACTTC. Its translation: CASSGQDSVRETQYF. The rearrangement uses TRBV5-1 and TRBJ2-5; 7 nucleotides match TRBD1. Trimming removed 4 bases from V and 5 bases from J; junction bases left unmatched: 11. CDR3 length: 15 amino acids. Germline V gene data show CDR1 as SGHRS and CDR2 as YFSETQ.

This clonotype was seen many times. The chain joins TRBV12-3 or TRBV12-4 to TRBJ2-7; TRBD1 matches at 9 bases. The trim removed 8 bases at V and 4 bases at J, leaving 6 bases unmatched. The CDR3 is 13 amino acids. The CDR3 protein is CASRQGEGYEQYF. The DNA of the CDR3 is TGTGCCAGCCGACAGGGGGAAGGGTACGAGCAGTACTTC.

This clonotype was seen a handful of times. V is TRBV5-1 and J is TRBJ2-5; TRBD2 agrees at 8 bases. The CDR3 totals 14 residues. Germline assignment: CDR1 SGHRS and CDR2 YFSETQ. J lost 2 bases, V lost 4 bases, and 4 bases had no gene match. CDR3 sequence (DNA): TGCGCCAGCAGCGCTCGGGGGGGTCAAGAGACCCAGTACTTC. Translated, it gives CASSARGGQETQYF.

There are a few counts of this clonotype. The gene calls are TRBV15 and TRBJ2-1; D is ambiguous. The V and J ends lost 0 bases and 0 bases respectively, with 6 bases between them. Germline V gene sequence: CDR1 LNHNV, CDR2 YYDKDF (reference sequence). CDR3 length equals 15 residues. This CDR3 is CATSRDRNSYNEQFF. The CDR3 region has the DNA TGTGCCACCAGCAGAGATAGAAACTCCTACAATGAGCAGTTCTTC.

A remark on this clonotype: This may stem from a read error, because a much larger clone lies one nucleotide away. The V call is TRBV7-7, the J call TRBJ1-5, with D unresolved. Germline V gene data show CDR1 as SSHAT and CDR2 as FNYEAQ (reference sequence). The CDR3 covers 13 residues. CDR3 bases: TGTGCCAGCAGCTTAGGGGTAAATCAGCCCCAGCGTTTT. Protein: CASSLGVNQPQRF.

The chain combines TRBV10-3 with TRBJ1-1; no definite D call. Germline loops: CDR1 ENHRY, CDR2 SYGVKD. The CDR3 covers 15 residues. Trimming left V 7 bases short and J 4 bases short, with 19 bases between. For the CDR3, the DNA is TGTGCCATCAAATTCGGGTCCGGAGGTGGCACTGAAGCTTTCTTT. It is translated as CAIKFGSGGGTEAFF.

V is TRBV12-3 or TRBV12-4 and J is TRBJ1-1; 7 nucleotides match TRBD1. V lost 6 bases and J lost 4; bases outside the gene matches: 11. The CDR3 totals 15 residues. This CDR3 reads CASSPTTGFATEAFF. The CDR3 DNA reads TGTGCCAGCAGCCCGACGACAGGGTTTGCCACTGAAGCTTTCTTT.

The chain recombines TRBV20-1 with TRBJ2-1; D ambiguous. This CDR3 has 13 amino acids. The V end lost 5 bases, the J end lost 4 bases, and 12 bases lay between the germline ends. The germline V gene has CDR1 DFQATT and CDR2 SNEGSKA (reference sequence). CDR3 DNA: TGCAGTGCTGGCCGCGGTGAATACAATGAGCAGTTCTTC. This sequence encodes CSAGRGEYNEQFF.

The table lists this clonotype with many counts. The chain links TRBV7-9 to TRBJ1-6; 7 nucleotides line up with TRBD1. Germline V gene data show CDR1 as SEHNR and CDR2 as FQNEAQ (reference sequence). This CDR3 has 11 residues. Trimming removed 6 bases from V and 16 bases from J; junction bases left unmatched: 6. Here the CDR3 reads CASSDREALHF. Here the CDR3 DNA reads TGTGCCAGCAGTGACAGGGAAGCGCTCCACTTT.

This clonotype was detected many times. V usage is TRBV7-2 and J usage is TRBJ2-1, with TRBD2 matching over 7 bases. The CDR3 consists of 12 residues. Germline assignment: CDR1 SGHTA and CDR2 FQGNSA. Germline trimming cut 7 bases from V and 7 bases from J; bases unmatched to any gene: 4. The CDR3 loop is CASTLGGNEQFF. Here the CDR3 DNA reads TGTGCCAGCACCCTGGGGGGGAATGAGCAGTTCTTC.

This clonotype has only a few counts. The J gene is TRBJ2-1, the V gene TRBV5-1; no reliable D call. The V and J ends lost 0 bases and 7 bases respectively, with 8 bases between them. CDR1 and CDR2 from the germline V gene are SGHRS and YFSETQ. The CDR3 contains 13 residues. DNA of the CDR3: TGCGCCAGCAGCTTGGATGGCAGAAATGAGCAGTTCTTC. Translated, it gives CASSLDGRNEQFF.

This clonotype was detected ten times or more. The chain uses TRBV5-1 and TRBJ2-1, with D possibly matching TRBD2 (5 bases). This CDR3 comprises 14 residues. V was shortened by 4 bases and J by 4 bases, with 12 bases between the two germline ends. Per germline, CDR1 SGHRS and CDR2 YFSETQ. This CDR3 reads CASSPAGDYNEQFF. CDR3 nucleotides: TGCGCCAGCAGCCCGGCGGGCGATTACAATGAGCAGTTCTTC.

Ten or more counts support this clonotype. The chain uses TRBV29-1 and TRBJ2-4, with 9 bases fitting TRBD2. The V segment lost 6 bases and the J segment 0 bases; nucleotides outside the gene matches: 3. The CDR3 has 14 residues. Germline values: CDR1 SQVTM, CDR2 ANQGSEA. The CDR3: CSVGTSLAKNIQYF. The CDR3 DNA sequence: TGCAGCGTCGGGACTAGCCTAGCCAAAAACATTCAGTACTTC. Complete variable domain (other parts from reference TRBV29-1 and TRBJ2-4): SAVISQKPSRDICQRGTSLTIQCQVDSQVTMMFWYRQQPGQSLTLIATANQGSEATYESGFVIDKFPISRPNLTFSTLTVSNMSPEDSSIYLCSVGTSLAKNIQYFGAGTRLSVL.

This sequence joins TRBV20-1 and TRBJ2-7, with TRBD1 as a possible D gene (6 bases). The CDR3 is 13 amino acids. Per the germline V gene, CDR1 is DFQATT and CDR2 is SNEGSKA (reference sequence). V gave up 5 bases and J gave up 1 base, with 12 bases separating them. As DNA, the CDR3 is TGCAGTGCTCTAACAGGGCTATCCTACGAGCAGTACTTC. This sequence encodes CSALTGLSYEQYF.

This clonotype showed up many times. The chain recombines TRBV5-1 with TRBJ2-1; a weak D match, TRBD1 (6 bases). V dropped 0 bases and J dropped 7 bases, with 14 bases sitting between them. CDR3 size: 15 residues. Per the germline V gene, CDR1 is SGHRS and CDR2 is YFSETQ. CDR3 loop: CASSLDPQGSNEQFF. CDR3 DNA sequence: TGCGCCAGCAGCTTGGATCCCCAGGGGTCGAATGAGCAGTTCTTC.

This clonotype was detected a few times. V usage is TRBV6-2 or TRBV6-3 and J usage is TRBJ2-1, with a weak D call TRBD2 (5 bases). The CDR3 is 14 amino acids. V was clipped by 6 bases and J by 4 bases, with 13 bases between them. Germline CDR1 reads MNHEY; CDR2 reads SVGEGT. This chain's CDR3 is CASRTTAEYNEQFF. In DNA, the CDR3 is TGTGCCAGCAGGACTACCGCGGAGTACAATGAGCAGTTCTTC.

This clonotype has only a few counts. The gene calls are TRBV18 and TRBJ2-1; D is unclear. V shed 0 bases and J shed 5 bases, with 11 bases lying between them. The CDR3 extends over 15 amino acids. Looked up from germline, CDR1 is KGHSH and CDR2 is LQKENI. The CDR3 DNA is TGTGCCAGCTCACCACCCGGGTTTAATGACAATGAGCAGTTCTTC. Translating gives CASSPPGFNDNEQFF.

This clonotype was counted many times. CDR3 loop: CASSQGGGRTDTQYF. DNA for the CDR3: TGTGCCAGCTCCCAGGGCGGGGGACGGACAGATACGCAGTATTTT. The chain is built from TRBV7-3 and TRBJ2-3; 7 positions agree with TRBD2. This CDR3 spans 15 amino acids. Looked up from germline, CDR1 is SGHTA and CDR2 is FQGTGA. Germline trimming cut 8 bases from V and 3 bases from J; bases unmatched to any gene: 11.